This T cell receptor beta chain was obtained from a study of identical twins. The study, taken as a whole, reports: Reduced insertions were recorded for abundant cord blood beta clonotypes, with no such pattern in memory repertoires.

A template switching step contributed a universal primer site, while unique molecular identifiers were present in the cDNA. TCRdb re-derived calls from the 5' RACE reads in MiXCR, one entry per CDR3 protein. The sample has some 760,000 distinct CDR3 sequences, about 20% seen once. Note on this clonotype: Its specificity is not known.

This CDR3 spans 14 amino acids. With 0 bases removed from V and 6 bases from J, the gap between germline ends came to 11 bases. The germline CDR1 and CDR2 sequences are SGHTA and FQGNSA. The data also belong to a second study, concerning T cells expressing NK-cell markers.

Sequencing was done on a sample of PBMCs. The receptor comes from a woman aged 18 to 35 in good health. The V call is TRBV7-2, the J call TRBJ1-2; no clear D. The CDR3 loop reads CASSLASNTNGYTF. In DNA form, the CDR3 reads TGTGCCAGCAGCTTAGCGTCGAACACAAATGGCTACACCTTC.